The 18 T cell receptor beta chains in this list originate from one sample, sequenced in a study of CD8+ T cells in alopecia areata. cDNA prepared by RNA extraction and subsequent reverse transcription served as the template for sequencing. Generated by immunoSEQ multiplex PCR, the TCRdb table keeps only in-frame clones and is missing some. The sample consists of some 110,000 clones, 55% to 70% of them appearing once. Specimen: CD4+ T cells sorted from blood. The receptors derive from a human donor in good health.

The chain is built from TRBV29-1 and TRBJ1-2; TRBD1 matches 9 bases. CDR3 length equals 12 residues. The germline V gene has CDR1 SQVTM and CDR2 ANQGSEA. V was clipped by 7 bases and J by 5 bases; unmatched bases: 5. CDR3 sequence reads: CSADRGPYGYTF. The CDR3 region has the DNA TGCAGCGCGGACAGGGGACCTTATGGCTACACCTTC.

This chain links TRBV4-1 with TRBJ2-2; tentatively, D is TRBD1 (6 bases). The ends were cut back, 1 base at V and 4 bases at J, with 7 bases in the middle. Germline V gives CDR1 MGHRA, CDR2 YSYEKL. The CDR3 is 14 residues long. CDR3 nucleotide sequence: TGCGCCAGCAGCCAAGTGGGGGCCACCGGGGAGCTGTTTTTT. Its translation: CASSQVGATGELFF.

The gene calls are TRBV6-5 and TRBJ1-1; TRBD1 might be the D (5 bases). The CDR3 covers 15 residues. V was pared by 0 bases and J by 9 bases, with 17 bases between. CDR1 MNHEY and CDR2 SVGAGI come from the germline V gene. The CDR3 is CASSYSGAAGGKAFF. CDR3 DNA sequence: TGTGCCAGCAGTTACTCAGGGGCAGCTGGTGGTAAAGCTTTCTTT.

This chain joins TRBV27 and TRBJ2-7, with 7 bases aligning to TRBD2. The CDR3 extends over 15 amino acids. J lost 3 bases, V lost 0 bases, and 5 bases had no gene match. CDR1 is MNHEY, CDR2 SMNVEV, per germline (reference sequence). CDR3 amino acids: CASSLSAGEFYEQYF. The CDR3 DNA reads as TGTGCCAGCAGTTTATCGGCGGGGGAGTTCTACGAGCAGTACTTC.

The chain carries TRBV5-4 and TRBJ2-5; 7 bases are a match to TRBD1. The CDR3 contains 14 residues. CDR1 is SGHNT, CDR2 YYREEE, per germline (reference sequence). The V and J ends lost 4 bases and 5 bases, in that order; junction bases with no gene match: 8. The DNA of the CDR3 is TGTGCCAGCAGCCTCCGGGACAGCGCGGAGACCCAGTACTTC. Protein sequence: CASSLRDSAETQYF.

The chain combines TRBV30 with TRBJ1-5; a weak D match, TRBD1 (5 bases). Germline V gives CDR1 GTSNPN, CDR2 SVGIG (reference sequence). Trimming removed 1 base at V and 8 bases at J, with 9 bases between. The CDR3 length is 12 residues. CDR3 region: CAWSAGGEPQHF. CDR3 nucleotides: TGTGCCTGGAGTGCCGGAGGGGAGCCCCAGCATTTT.

This clone was seen only a few times. V usage is TRBV2 and J usage is TRBJ1-2, with unresolved D. The CDR3 extends over 12 amino acids. The germline CDR1 and CDR2 sequences are SNHLY and FYNNEI. Trimming removed 5 bases at V and 1 base at J, with 5 bases between. The CDR3 loop is CASSTSNYGYTF. CDR3 DNA sequence: TGTGCCAGCAGTACAAGTAACTATGGCTACACCTTC. Supplemented by reference TRBV2 and TRBJ1-2, the full variable domain reads EPEVTQTPSHQVTQMGQEVILRCVPISNHLYFYWYRQILGQKVEFLVSFYNNEISEKSEIFDDQFSVERPDGSNFTLKIRSTKLEDSAMYFCASSTSNYGYTFGSGTRLTVV.

The V and J genes are TRBV14 and TRBJ2-3, with D perhaps TRBD1 (6 bases). V lost 6 bases and J lost 0, with 13 bases in between. In germline, CDR1 is SGHDN, CDR2 FVKESK. The CDR3 sequence is 15 residues long. This CDR3 is CASSLGQRSTDTQYF. CDR3 coding DNA: TGTGCCAGCAGTCTCGGACAGAGAAGCACAGATACGCAGTATTTT.

The chain links TRBV18 to TRBJ2-3, with 7 bases identical to TRBD1. This CDR3 contains 12 residues. Germline V CDR1 and CDR2: KGHSH, LQKENI. The ends lost 5 bases at V and 6 bases at J; junction bases unmatched: 2. In DNA, the CDR3 is TGTGCCAGCTCAACGGACAGGGATACGCAGTATTTT. Amino acid sequence: CASSTDRDTQYF.

The sample holds one count of this clone. The V gene is TRBV30, the J gene TRBJ2-2; D is perhaps TRBD1 (5 bases). From germline, CDR1 is GTSNPN and CDR2 SVGIG (reference sequence). Trimming pared 2 bases from V and 5 bases from J, leaving 9 bases between. The CDR3 runs to 13 residues. CDR3 in DNA: TGTGCCTGGAGTCGACAGACTACCGGGGAGCTGTTTTTT. Translation gives CAWSRQTTGELFF. Complete variable domain (other parts from reference TRBV30 and TRBJ2-2): SQTIHQWPATLVQPVGSPLSLECTVEGTSNPNLYWYRQAAGRGLQLLFYSVGIGQISSEVPQNLSASRPQDRQFILSSKKLLLSDSGFYLCAWSRQTTGELFFGEGSRLTVL.

The rearrangement joins TRBV7-9 to TRBJ2-3; D may be TRBD1 or TRBD2 (6 bases each). Trimming shortened V by 5 bases and J by 2 bases, and 17 bases separated the two germline ends. Per germline, CDR1 SEHNR and CDR2 FQNEAQ (reference sequence). This CDR3 has 16 residues. The CDR3 DNA reads as TGTGCCAGCAGCCTTGAGGGGGGCCGAATCACAGATACGCAGTATTTT. Translated: CASSLEGGRITDTQYF.

This CDR3 reads CASSYSGGISYEQYF. The CDR3 DNA reads TGTGCCAGCAGTTACTCAGGGGGCATCAGCTACGAGCAGTACTTC. V gene TRBV6-6 combines with J gene TRBJ2-7, with 7 bases lining up with TRBD1. The CDR3 sequence is 15 residues long. CDR1 is MNHNY and CDR2 is SVGAGI in the germline V gene (reference sequence). V shed 0 bases, J shed 3 bases, and the junction held 5 bases outside the gene matches.

This clone was found a few times. This chain joins TRBV7-9 and TRBJ2-7; 9 nucleotides line up with TRBD1. Trimming took 5 bases from V and 9 from J; bases not matched to a gene: 11. The CDR3 has 14 amino acids. Looked up from germline, CDR1 is SEHNR and CDR2 is FQNEAQ (reference sequence). The DNA for the CDR3 is TGTGCCAGCAGCCCGGGACAGGGCGGTGTTGGGCAGTACTTC. The encoded protein is CASSPGQGGVGQYF.

This clone occurred a few times. The chain employs TRBV30 and TRBJ2-4, with 9 bases aligning to TRBD2. Germline V lookup: CDR1 GTSNPN, CDR2 SVGIG (reference sequence). CDR3 length equals 13 residues. With 4 bases clipped from V and 6 bases from J, the junction kept 4 bases outside the gene matches. CDR3 nucleotide sequence: TGTGCCTGGACTAGCGGGGTCGGAAACATTCAGTACTTC. Protein: CAWTSGVGNIQYF.

The chain couples TRBV14 to TRBJ2-5; D remains unclear. The CDR3 runs 15 residues. Trimming took off 0 bases at V and 2 bases at J, with 10 bases between the two ends. Germline V lookup: CDR1 SGHDN, CDR2 FVKESK. This CDR3 is CASSQDRRVQETQYF. The CDR3 region has the DNA TGTGCCAGCAGCCAAGATCGAAGGGTTCAAGAGACCCAGTACTTC. The entire variable domain, with the rest obtained from reference TRBV14 and TRBJ2-5, is as follows: EAGVTQFPSHSVIEKGQTVTLRCDPISGHDNLYWYRRVMGKEIKFLLHFVKESKQDESGMPNNRFLAERTGGTYSTLKVQPAELEDSGVYFCASSQDRRVQETQYFGPGTRLLVL.

J is TRBJ2-5 and V is TRBV7-6; 7 positions match TRBD1. Germline lookup yields CDR1 SGHVS and CDR2 FNYEAQ. This CDR3 has 15 amino acids. The V segment lost 2 bases and the J segment 7 bases; nucleotides outside the gene matches: 10. CDR3: CASSLSPTGVGTQYF. The CDR3 DNA reads as TGTGCCAGCAGCTTAAGCCCCACAGGGGTGGGGACCCAGTACTTC.

The CDR3 loop reads CASSPSVNTEAFF. CDR3 sequence (DNA): TGCGCCAGCAGCCCCTCGGTTAACACTGAAGCTTTCTTT. The rearrangement joins TRBV5-1 to TRBJ1-1; the D is unclear. V lost 4 bases to trimming and J lost 2 bases, with 9 bases between them. Germline lookup yields CDR1 SGHRS and CDR2 YFSETQ. The CDR3 length is 13 residues.

The chain employs TRBV6-5 and TRBJ2-5, with a possible D match to TRBD1 (7 bases). V was trimmed by 7 bases and J by 2 bases, leaving 14 bases between them. Germline assignment: CDR1 MNHEY and CDR2 SVGAGI. The CDR3 length is 14 residues. The CDR3 region is CASTQGGPQETQYF. In DNA, the CDR3 is TGTGCCAGCACCCAGGGGGGCCCTCAAGAGACCCAGTACTTC.